The present T cell receptor (beta chain) was sequenced within a study of neurological immune-mediated disorders. The germline V gene encodes CDR1 DFQATT and CDR2 SNEGSKA (reference sequence). V gave up 6 bases and J gave up 2 bases, with 16 bases separating them. There are 14 residues in the CDR3. TCRdb itself ran the 5' RACE reads through MiXCR, one entry per CDR3 protein. The data show tens of thousands of distinct CDR3 sequences, 3.9% seen once. This clonotype was observed a few times. The chain is built from TRBV20-1 and TRBJ1-1; D is unresolved. Sequenced material: PBMCs. This TCR derives from a man younger than 45 with multiple sclerosis. The CDR3 here is CSAEPGTGNTEAFF. The CDR3 DNA follows: TGCAGTGCCGAACCGGGAACGGGAAACACTGAAGCTTTCTTT.